This TCR beta chain was captured in a study of blood T cell repertoires in COVID-19. Per the original methods: Estimation of nucleated cell counts relied on the amplification of reference gene primers. Profiling relied on immunoSEQ multiplex PCR, and the TCRdb table lists in-frame clones only, not all of them. That table gives V, J and clone size, and the DNA gave D and trimming. Of around 210,000 clones listed, approximately 82% are singletons. The source material was peripheral blood. This clonotype originated in a human donor in a cohort sampled during active COVID-19.

The CDR3 reads CASSYPGHHYEQYF. CDR3 sequence (DNA): TGTGCCAGCAGCTACCCGGGACACCACTACGAGCAGTACTTC. The chain carries TRBV7-9 and TRBJ2-7; perhaps TRBD1 as D (6 bases). CDR1 SEHNR and CDR2 FQNEAQ come from the germline V gene (reference sequence). Trimming removed 4 bases at V and 3 bases at J, with 13 bases between. The CDR3 has 14 amino acids.